This TCR beta chain was observed in a study of molecular identifiers for immune sequencing clone quantification (dated by TCRdb to the late 2010s). Background on the whole study: In a replicate experiment, RNA from roughly 18,000 or 92,000 naive CD8 T cells was split into five aliquots, four of which were sequenced. CD8 T cells were used in a methods study to benchmark molecular-identifier clustering-based TCR repertoire sequencing (MIDCIRS) and TCR RNA copy counting. Results and caveats for the whole study, not just this receptor: When barcode sub-clustering was omitted, TCR diversity was inflated by chimeric consensus sequences, with chimeras reaching as high as 47%. A single cell's worth of spiked-in Jurkat TCR RNA was reported detectable even among 850,000 to 1,000,000 naive CD8 T cells. The naive libraries included spiked-in Jurkat TCR RNA (roughly nine copies' worth), and this Jurkat TCR RNA is not part of the donor repertoire. Identical TCR molecules sharing a barcode could cause highly expanded clone sizes to be underestimated. In CMV-specific effector cells, over 99% of molecules were held by clones above 20 RNA copies, whereas under 1% of molecules were held by such clones in naive cells. About 2.9 recovered TCR RNA copies per cell were obtained by modeling, versus about 9.7 by digital PCR, implying a capture efficiency of about 30%.

Library generation was performed with PCR. TCRdb shows the sequencer as NextSeq 500. Bulk TCR libraries were prepared as previously described, using TCR primers listed in Table S5. Purification of total RNA was performed with the Qiagen AllPrep DNA/RNA kit. Reads from multiple sequencing runs of the same library were pooled before analysis. Under the source paper's analysis protocol: Only reads with exact TCR constant sequence were kept, trimmed to 150 nt, and grouped by their 12-nt molecular barcodes. Within each barcode group, reads were sub-clustered at a 15% Levenshtein threshold, and quality-weighted consensus sequences were built per RNA molecule. Non-functional sequences were discarded, and so were lower-count sequences lying one edit away from another sequence. Based on fitting two negative binomial distributions, any barcode sub-cluster with under 20% of the maximum read count was discarded. TCRdb trimmed public reads at Q25 via fastp, called clones via MiXCR and kept in-frame beta chains. CDR3 protein duplicates are merged, each entry listing the most common genes and DNA. TCRdb's processing, not the authors' own work, is the source of the V and J calls. The sample table contains approximately 320,000 distinct CDR3 sequences; only one count was recorded for roughly a quarter of them. The leading ten clones occupy about 0.7% of the sample.

Libraries of naive CD8 T cells were built from anywhere between about 20,000 and 1,000,000 sorted cells, with 10%, 30% or 50% of the purified RNA used. Naive CD8 T cells were FACS-sorted as CD8+CD4-CCR7+CD45RA+ on a BD FACSAria II into RLT Plus buffer. To test detection sensitivity, Jurkat RNA equal to under 13 TCR copies was added to samples of about 19,000-1,100,000 naive CD8 T cells. Enrichment of CD8 T cells was performed with RosetteSep CD8+ T Cell Enrichment Cocktail and Ficoll-Paque, after which ACK red cell lysis was carried out. This clonotype was found many times. Its recognized antigen is unknown. Per-base quality was not reported, and no clone a single base away is much larger than it. The CDR3 contains 14 residues, cysteine and phenylalanine counted. Just the 42-base CDR3 DNA is kept, in frame starting at base 1. Trimming removed 4 bases from V and 4 bases from J, leaving 16 bases between the germline ends. The germline V gene sets CDR1 to SQVTM and CDR2 to ANQGSEA.

The sequence links TRBV29-1 to TRBJ2-5; the D region possibly corresponds to TRBD2 (6 bases align). The sample consisted of naive CD8+ T cells from blood, with Jurkat cell RNA spiked in. In light of the paper, this sample's cell subset or site label describes: FACS-sorted CD8+CD4-CCR7+CD45RA+ naive T cells. The TCR was taken from a human donor in good health. Some libraries in this study had Jurkat cell RNA spiked in. At the DNA level, the sequence is TGCAGCGTTGGCGAGGGGTACGGGGGAGAGACCCAGTACTTC. Its amino acids are CSVGEGYGGETQYF.